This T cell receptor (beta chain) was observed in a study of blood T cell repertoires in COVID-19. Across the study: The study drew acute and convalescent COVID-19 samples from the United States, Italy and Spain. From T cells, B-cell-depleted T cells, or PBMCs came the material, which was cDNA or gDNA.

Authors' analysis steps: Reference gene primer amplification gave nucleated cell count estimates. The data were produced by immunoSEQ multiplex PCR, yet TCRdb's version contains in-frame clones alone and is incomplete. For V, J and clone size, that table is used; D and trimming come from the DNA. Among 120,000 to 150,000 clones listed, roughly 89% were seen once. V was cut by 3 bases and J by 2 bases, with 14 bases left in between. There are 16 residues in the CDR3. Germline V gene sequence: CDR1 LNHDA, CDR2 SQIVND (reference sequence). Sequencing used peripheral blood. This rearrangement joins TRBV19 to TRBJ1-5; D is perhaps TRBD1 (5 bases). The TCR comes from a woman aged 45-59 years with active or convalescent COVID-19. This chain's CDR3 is CASSIGQGKGNQPQHF. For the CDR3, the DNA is TGTGCCAGTAGTATCGGGCAGGGAAAGGGCAATCAGCCCCAGCATTTT.